What follows describes a single T cell receptor (beta chain). Profiled with immunoSEQ multiplex PCR; TCRdb holds only in-frame clones, not every one. In the table there are 16,000 or so clones, 75% to 90% of which are singletons. J lost 6 bases, V lost 4 bases, and 7 bases had no gene match. Germline V lookup: CDR1 SQVTM, CDR2 ANQGSEA. The CDR3 extends over 14 amino acids. This entry is derived from a study of OX40 agonist ivuxolimab in advanced cancers. Specimen: CD4+ or CD8+ T cells sorted from blood, collected in a trial of the OX40 agonist ivuxolimab. The sequence was obtained from an adult with an advanced solid tumor such as melanoma, head and neck, liver or kidney cancer. The chain is built from TRBV29-1 and TRBJ2-3; 10 positions agree with TRBD2. The CDR3 sequence: CSVGSGRAPDTQYF. Here the CDR3 DNA reads TGCAGCGTTGGAAGCGGGAGGGCCCCGGATACGCAGTATTTT.